These 2 T cell receptor beta chains were sequenced from one sample in a study of blood T cell repertoires in COVID-19. The data were produced by immunoSEQ multiplex PCR, yet TCRdb's version contains in-frame clones alone and is incomplete. The top ten hold under 6% of the sample, which has more than 65,000 clones, roughly 85% seen once. Specimen: peripheral blood. These receptors came from an elderly man with acute or convalescent COVID-19.

This chain joins TRBV11-1 and TRBJ2-7; D perhaps matches TRBD2 (5 bases). Germline-derived CDR1 and CDR2 are SGHAT and FQDESV (reference sequence). This CDR3 has 14 residues. V shed 5 bases and J shed 8 bases, with 19 bases lying between them. CDR3 sequence reads: CASSRTEEMTKQYF. The CDR3 DNA is TGTGCCAGCAGCAGGACTGAGGAGATGACGAAGCAGTACTTC.

The chain couples TRBV5-4 to TRBJ2-7; 14 positions match TRBD2. The V gene end was trimmed by 4 bases and the J gene end by 10 bases; junction bases not matched to a gene: 7. The CDR3 is 14 residues long. Germline V gene sequence: CDR1 SGHNT, CDR2 YYREEE (reference sequence). The CDR3 loop is CASSVGLAGGLQYF. The CDR3 DNA sequence: TGTGCCAGCAGCGTAGGACTAGCGGGAGGTTTACAGTACTTC.